These T cell receptor beta chains were read from a single sample in a study of T cells in Graves' hyperthyroidism and ophthalmopathy. TCRdb fed the multiplex PCR reads into MiXCR, producing one record per CDR3 protein. Found here are approximately 570,000 distinct CDR3 sequences, 20% of them singletons; the top ten hold about half. The sample taken for sequencing was blood. Every receptor here comes from a man aged 35-49 years with Graves' ophthalmopathy. CDR3s include the opening cysteine and the closing phenylalanine or tryptophan.

J: TRBJ2-3
length: 15
V: TRBV30
CDR3: CAFALWAVSTDTQYF

J: TRBJ1-1
length: 13
V: TRBV6-2/TRBV6-3
CDR3: CASYPGQRTEAFF

J: TRBJ1-1
length: 13
V: TRBV18
CDR3: CASSRRDKIEAFF

J: TRBJ2-7
length: 16
V: TRBV3-1
CDR3: CASSQVSSGDSYEQYF

J: TRBJ2-3
length: 15
V: TRBV12-3/TRBV12-4
CDR3: CASRQSGTSTDTQYF

J: TRBJ2-1
length: 16
V: TRBV12-3/TRBV12-4
CDR3: CASSPATSGRGNEQFF

J: TRBJ1-1
length: 14
V: TRBV28
CDR3: CASSLRGYDTEAFF

J: TRBJ2-5
length: 14
V: TRBV4-1
CDR3: CASSLESTEGTQYF

J: TRBJ2-7
length: 11
V: TRBV28
CDR3: CASSDRQKQYF

J: TRBJ1-2
length: 12
V: TRBV20-1
CDR3: CSARDGQYGYTF

J: TRBJ1-1
length: 14
V: TRBV27
CDR3: CASRVLVENTEAFF

J: TRBJ2-1
length: 16
V: TRBV7-9
CDR3: CASSLAGGEPYNEQLF

J: TRBJ2-2
length: 15
V: TRBV7-9
CDR3: CASTLLATNTGELFF

J: TRBJ1-4
length: 15
V: TRBV6-1
CDR3: CASTRLDRSPEKLFF

J: TRBJ1-5
length: 17
V: TRBV5-1
CDR3: CARTTKEDRGGNQPQHF

J: TRBJ1-1
length: 14
V: TRBV28
CDR3: CASRPGPGNTEAFF

J: TRBJ1-1
length: 15
V: TRBV15
CDR3: CATSTRTGTPHEAFF

J: TRBJ2-1
length: 15
V: TRBV11-3
CDR3: CASSLLAGERNEQFF

J: TRBJ2-7
length: 10
V: TRBV28
CDR3: CATLAYEQYF

J: TRBJ2-7
length: 14
V: TRBV28
CDR3: CASRLTRSSYEQYF

J: TRBJ2-7
length: 15
V: TRBV20-1
CDR3: CSASPPGQGLYEQYF

J: TRBJ2-3
length: 16
V: TRBV5-1
CDR3: CASSLAASGGTDTQYF

J: TRBJ2-7
length: 17
V: TRBV7-6
CDR3: CASSPRTSETPFYEQYF

J: TRBJ2-1
length: 17
V: TRBV19
CDR3: CASSNRLAGGPYNEQFF

J: TRBJ2-3
length: 11
V: TRBV27
CDR3: CASLQGDTQYF

J: TRBJ2-7
length: 12
V: TRBV30
CDR3: CAWTPQGGEQYF

J: TRBJ2-1
length: 16
V: TRBV7-9
CDR3: CASSFRREAGGNEQFF

J: TRBJ1-4
length: 15
V: TRBV12-3/TRBV12-4
CDR3: CASSSFRGPNEKLFF

J: TRBJ2-1
length: 14
V: TRBV20-1
CDR3: CSAGGGGSYNEQFF

J: TRBJ2-5
length: 14
V: TRBV7-2
CDR3: CASNLAGGGETQYF

J: TRBJ2-5
length: 12
V: TRBV6-1
CDR3: CASTRRLETQYF

J: TRBJ2-1
length: 13
V: TRBV29-1
CDR3: CSVRTRLYNEQFF

J: TRBJ2-3
length: 15
V: TRBV29-1
CDR3: CSVESSGGHTDTQYF

J: TRBJ2-7
length: 15
V: TRBV2
CDR3: CASSLSGGDYYEQYF

J: TRBJ1-5
length: 17
V: TRBV4-3
CDR3: CASSQTLGLLSNQPQHF

J: TRBJ1-4
length: 15
V: TRBV15
CDR3: CATSRDGRTNEKLFF

J: TRBJ2-1
length: 15
V: TRBV7-9
CDR3: CASSPGRGKRNEQFF

J: TRBJ1-1
length: 15
V: TRBV10-1
CDR3: CASQTWTGSNTEAFF

J: TRBJ1-1
length: 14
V: TRBV7-9
CDR3: CASSLEGGIDGAFF

J: TRBJ2-1
length: 14
V: TRBV19
CDR3: CASSMMGRYNEQFF

J: TRBJ1-3
length: 15
V: TRBV30
CDR3: CAWSSPGLSGNTIYF

J: TRBJ1-2
length: 11
V: TRBV19
CDR3: CASSRAYGYTF

J: TRBJ2-1
length: 17
V: TRBV20-1
CDR3: CSARFPLAGGSYNEQFF

J: TRBJ1-6
length: 17
V: TRBV12-3/TRBV12-4
CDR3: CASSLQIGGNDNSPLHF

J: TRBJ1-2
length: 16
V: TRBV6-5
CDR3: CASSYAQGQGAKGYTF

J: TRBJ2-7
length: 17
V: TRBV7-2
CDR3: CASSEKAAGSLEYEQYF

J: TRBJ2-7
length: 15
V: TRBV2
CDR3: CASSEGQGANYEQYF

J: TRBJ2-3
length: 13
V: TRBV20-1
CDR3: CSASHPDSDTQYF

J: TRBJ1-2
length: 14
V: TRBV7-2
CDR3: CASSYPGQGHGYTF

J: TRBJ1-5
length: 16
V: TRBV6-2/TRBV6-3
CDR3: CASSAIRGGGNQPQHF

J: TRBJ2-1
length: 18
V: TRBV15
CDR3: CATSRRSTGTGGYNEQFF

J: TRBJ1-5
length: 13
V: TRBV6-6
CDR3: CASSYEGTQPQHF

J: TRBJ2-3
length: 16
V: TRBV24-1
CDR3: CATSDLGVGGRDTQYF